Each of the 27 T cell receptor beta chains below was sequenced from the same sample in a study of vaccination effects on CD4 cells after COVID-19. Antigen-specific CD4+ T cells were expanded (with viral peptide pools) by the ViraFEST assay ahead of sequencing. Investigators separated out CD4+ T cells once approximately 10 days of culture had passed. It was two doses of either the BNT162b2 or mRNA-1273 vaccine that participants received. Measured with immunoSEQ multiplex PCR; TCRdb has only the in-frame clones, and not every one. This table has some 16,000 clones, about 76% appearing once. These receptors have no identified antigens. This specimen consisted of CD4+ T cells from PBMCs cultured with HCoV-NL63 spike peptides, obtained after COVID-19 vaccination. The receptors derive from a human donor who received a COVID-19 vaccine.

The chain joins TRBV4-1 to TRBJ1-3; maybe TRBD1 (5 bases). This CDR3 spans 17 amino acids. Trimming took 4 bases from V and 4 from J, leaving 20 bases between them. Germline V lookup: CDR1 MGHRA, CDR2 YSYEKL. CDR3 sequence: CASSPRAGTGAGNTIYF. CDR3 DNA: TGCGCCAGCAGCCCAAGGGCAGGGACCGGAGCGGGAAACACCATATATTTT.

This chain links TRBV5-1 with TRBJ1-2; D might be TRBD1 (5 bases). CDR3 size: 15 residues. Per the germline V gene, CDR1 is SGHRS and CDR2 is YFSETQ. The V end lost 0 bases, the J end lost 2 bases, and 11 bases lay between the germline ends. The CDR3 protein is CASSLDPGRNYGYTF. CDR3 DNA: TGCGCCAGCAGCTTGGACCCAGGGAGGAACTATGGCTACACCTTC.

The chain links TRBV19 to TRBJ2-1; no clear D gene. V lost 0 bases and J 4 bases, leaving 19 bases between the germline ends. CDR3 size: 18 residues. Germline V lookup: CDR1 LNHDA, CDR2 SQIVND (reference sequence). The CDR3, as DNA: TGTGCCAGTAGTATAGAGTTTCGGCGTCACCCCCTATACAATGAGCAGTTCTTC. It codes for CASSIEFRRHPLYNEQFF.

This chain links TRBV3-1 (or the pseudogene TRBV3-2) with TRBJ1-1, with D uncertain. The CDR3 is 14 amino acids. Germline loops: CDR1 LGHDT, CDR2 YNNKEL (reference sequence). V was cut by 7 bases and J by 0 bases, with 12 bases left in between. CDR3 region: CASTSAQVNTEAFF. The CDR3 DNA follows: TGTGCCAGCACCTCAGCCCAGGTGAACACTGAAGCTTTCTTT.

DNA of the CDR3: TGCAGTGCTCCCGGGGGTTACATTCAGTACTTC. Amino acids: CSAPGGYIQYF. The chain has TRBV20-1 and TRBJ2-4, with D possibly TRBD2 on 6 matching bases. The V gene lost 5 bases and the J gene lost 8 bases, with 10 bases spanning the gap. This CDR3 contains 11 residues. Germline-derived CDR1 and CDR2 are DFQATT and SNEGSKA (reference sequence).

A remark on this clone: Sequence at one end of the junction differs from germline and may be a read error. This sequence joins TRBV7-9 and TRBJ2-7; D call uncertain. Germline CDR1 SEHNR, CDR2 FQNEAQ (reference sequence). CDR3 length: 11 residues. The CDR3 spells CASSIALEQYF. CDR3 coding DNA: TGTGCCAGCAGCATAGCCCTAGAGCAGTACTTC.

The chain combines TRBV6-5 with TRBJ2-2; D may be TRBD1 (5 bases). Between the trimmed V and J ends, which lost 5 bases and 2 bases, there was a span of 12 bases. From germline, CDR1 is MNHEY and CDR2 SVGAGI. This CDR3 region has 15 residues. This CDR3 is CASSPTGHNTGELFF. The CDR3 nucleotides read TGTGCCAGCAGTCCTACAGGACACAACACCGGGGAGCTGTTTTTT.

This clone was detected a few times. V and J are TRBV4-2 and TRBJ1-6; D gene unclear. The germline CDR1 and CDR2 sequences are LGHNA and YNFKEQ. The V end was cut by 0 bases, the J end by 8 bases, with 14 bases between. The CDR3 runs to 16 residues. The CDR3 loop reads CASSQDLGPAYSPLHF. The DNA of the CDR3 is TGTGCCAGCAGCCAAGATCTCGGCCCGGCCTATTCACCCCTCCACTTT.

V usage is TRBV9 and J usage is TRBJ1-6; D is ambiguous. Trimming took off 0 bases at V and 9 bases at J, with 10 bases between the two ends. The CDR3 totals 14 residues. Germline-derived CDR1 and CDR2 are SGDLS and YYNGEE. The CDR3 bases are TGTGCCAGCAGCGTAGGAGCCCTACTTTCACCCCTCCACTTT. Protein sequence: CASSVGALLSPLHF.

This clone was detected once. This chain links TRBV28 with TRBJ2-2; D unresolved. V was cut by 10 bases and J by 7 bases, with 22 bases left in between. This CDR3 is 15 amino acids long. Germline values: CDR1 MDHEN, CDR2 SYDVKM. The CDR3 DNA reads TGTGCCACCCTTGGACCCCGTTTGGGGAACGGGGAGCTGTTTTTT. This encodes CATLGPRLGNGELFF. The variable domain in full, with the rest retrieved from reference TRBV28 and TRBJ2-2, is DVKVTQSSRYLVKRTGEKVFLECVQDMDHENMFWYRQDPGLGLRLIYFSYDVKMKEKGDIPEGYSVSREKKERFSLILESASTNQTSMYLCATLGPRLGNGELFFGEGSRLTVL.

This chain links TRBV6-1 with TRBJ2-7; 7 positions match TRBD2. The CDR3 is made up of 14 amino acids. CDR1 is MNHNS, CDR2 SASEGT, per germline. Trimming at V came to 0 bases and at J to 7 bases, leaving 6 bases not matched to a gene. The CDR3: CASSEAGGPEEQYF. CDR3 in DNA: TGTGCCAGCAGTGAAGCGGGAGGGCCAGAGGAGCAGTACTTC.

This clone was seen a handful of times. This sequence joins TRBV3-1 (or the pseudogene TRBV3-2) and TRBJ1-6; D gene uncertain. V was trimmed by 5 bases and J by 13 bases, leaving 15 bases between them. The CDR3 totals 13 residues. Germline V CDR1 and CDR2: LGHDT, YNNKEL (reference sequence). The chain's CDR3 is CASSYQATRPLHF. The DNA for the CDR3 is TGTGCCAGCAGCTACCAGGCTACTCGTCCCCTCCACTTT.

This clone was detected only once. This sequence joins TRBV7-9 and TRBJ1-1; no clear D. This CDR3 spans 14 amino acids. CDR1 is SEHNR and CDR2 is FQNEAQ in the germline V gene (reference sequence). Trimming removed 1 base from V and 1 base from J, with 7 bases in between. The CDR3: CASSLVGRNTEAFF. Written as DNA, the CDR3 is TGTGCCAGCAGCTTAGTAGGCAGGAACACTGAAGCTTTCTTT. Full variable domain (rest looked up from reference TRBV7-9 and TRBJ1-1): DTGVSQNPRHKITKRGQNVTFRCDPISEHNRLYWYRQTLGQGPEFLTYFQNEAQLEKSRLLSDRFSAERPKGSFSTLEIQRTEQGDSAMYLCASSLVGRNTEAFFGQGTRLTVV.

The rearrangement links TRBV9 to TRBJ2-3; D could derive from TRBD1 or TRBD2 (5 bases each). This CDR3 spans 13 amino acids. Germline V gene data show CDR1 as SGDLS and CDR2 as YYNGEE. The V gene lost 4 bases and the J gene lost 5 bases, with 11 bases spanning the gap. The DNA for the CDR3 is TGTGCCAGCAGCTTGGGACCTGGAGATACGCAGTATTTT. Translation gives CASSLGPGDTQYF.

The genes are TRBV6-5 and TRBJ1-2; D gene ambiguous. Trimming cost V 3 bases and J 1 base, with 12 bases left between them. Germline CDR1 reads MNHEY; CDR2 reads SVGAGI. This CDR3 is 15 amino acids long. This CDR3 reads CASSYFGRFNYGYTF. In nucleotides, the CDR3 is TGTGCCAGCAGTTATTTCGGACGGTTTAACTATGGCTACACCTTC.

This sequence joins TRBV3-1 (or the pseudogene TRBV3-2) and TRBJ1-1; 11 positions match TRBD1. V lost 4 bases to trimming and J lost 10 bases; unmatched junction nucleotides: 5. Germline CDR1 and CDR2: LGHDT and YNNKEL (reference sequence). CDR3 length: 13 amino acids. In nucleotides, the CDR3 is TGTGCCAGCAGCCTGGGACAGGGGGAAGGAGCTTTCTTT. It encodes CASSLGQGEGAFF.

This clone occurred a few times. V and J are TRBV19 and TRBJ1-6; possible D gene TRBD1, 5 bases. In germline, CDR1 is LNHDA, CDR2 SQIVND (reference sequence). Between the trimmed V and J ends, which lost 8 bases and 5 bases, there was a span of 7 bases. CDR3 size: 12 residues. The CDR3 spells CASGTDNSPLHF. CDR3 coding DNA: TGTGCCAGTGGGACCGATAATTCACCCCTCCACTTT.

The CDR3 sequence: CASSLPPRNGSYNSPLHF. The CDR3 DNA is TGCGCCAGCAGTCTCCCGCCCCGGAACGGCTCCTATAATTCACCCCTCCACTTT. The chain is built from TRBV23-1 and TRBJ1-6; D unresolved. TRBV23-1 is treated as an ORF (open reading frame) with a function not yet certain. Trimming stripped 4 bases from V and 0 bases from J, with 16 bases between. This CDR3 has 18 amino acids.

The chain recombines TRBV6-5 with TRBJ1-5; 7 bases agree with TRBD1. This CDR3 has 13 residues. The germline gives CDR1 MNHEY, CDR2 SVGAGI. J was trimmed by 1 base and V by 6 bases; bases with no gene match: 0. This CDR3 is CASRGGSNQPQHF. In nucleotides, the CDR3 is TGTGCCAGCAGAGGGGGCAGCAATCAGCCCCAGCATTTT.

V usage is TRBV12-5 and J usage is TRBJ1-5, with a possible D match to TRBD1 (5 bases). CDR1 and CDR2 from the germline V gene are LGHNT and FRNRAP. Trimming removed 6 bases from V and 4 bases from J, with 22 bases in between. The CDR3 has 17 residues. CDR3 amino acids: CASGLPPDPGRNQPQHF. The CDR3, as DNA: TGTGCTAGTGGCCTTCCTCCCGATCCGGGGCGGAATCAGCCCCAGCATTTT.

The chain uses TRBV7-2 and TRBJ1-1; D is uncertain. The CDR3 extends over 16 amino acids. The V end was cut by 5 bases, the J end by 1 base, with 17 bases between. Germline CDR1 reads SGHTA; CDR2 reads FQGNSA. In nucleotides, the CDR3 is TGTGCCAGCAGCCTTTATTTACCCCGGGGGAACACTGAAGCTTTCTTT. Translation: CASSLYLPRGNTEAFF.

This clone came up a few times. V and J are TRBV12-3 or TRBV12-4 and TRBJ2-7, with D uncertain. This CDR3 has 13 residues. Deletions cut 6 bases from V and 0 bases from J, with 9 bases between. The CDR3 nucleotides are TGTGCCAGCAGGAAAAGGAGCTCCTACGAGCAGTACTTC. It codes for CASRKRSSYEQYF.

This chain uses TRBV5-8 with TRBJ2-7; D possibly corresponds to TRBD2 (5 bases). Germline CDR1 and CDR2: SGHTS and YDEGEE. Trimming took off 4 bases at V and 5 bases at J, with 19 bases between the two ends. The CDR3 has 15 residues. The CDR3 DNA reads TGTGCCAGCAGCCTAAAGCGCCTAGCCGGCAACGAGCAGTACTTC. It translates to CASSLKRLAGNEQYF.

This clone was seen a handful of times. The CDR3 nucleotides read TGTGCCAGCACCAAAGAGGGGGCAGGGAACACTGAAGCTTTCTTT. This encodes CASTKEGAGNTEAFF. The V and J genes are TRBV2 and TRBJ1-1; TRBD1 matches at 7 bases. Per germline, CDR1 SNHLY and CDR2 FYNNEI. V lost 7 bases to trimming and J lost 1 base; unmatched junction nucleotides: 9. The CDR3 spans 15 residues.

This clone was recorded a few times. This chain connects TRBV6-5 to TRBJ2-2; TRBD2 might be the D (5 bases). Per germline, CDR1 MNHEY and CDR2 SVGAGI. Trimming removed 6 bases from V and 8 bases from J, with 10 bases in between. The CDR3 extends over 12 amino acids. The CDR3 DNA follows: TGTGCCAGCAGCCGGGGTGCGGGGGAGCTGTTTTTT. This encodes CASSRGAGELFF.

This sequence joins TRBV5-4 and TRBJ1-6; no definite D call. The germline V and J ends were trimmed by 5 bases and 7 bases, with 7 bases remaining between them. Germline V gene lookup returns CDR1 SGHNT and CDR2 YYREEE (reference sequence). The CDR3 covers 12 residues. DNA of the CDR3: TGTGCCAGCAGTCGCCAGAATTCACCCCTCCACTTT. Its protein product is CASSRQNSPLHF. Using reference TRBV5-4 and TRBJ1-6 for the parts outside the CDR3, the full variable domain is ETGVTQSPTHLIKTRGQQVTLRCSSQSGHNTVSWYQQALGQGPQFIFQYYREEENGRGNFPPRFSGLQFPNYSSELNVNALELDDSALYLCASSRQNSPLHFGNGTRLTVT.

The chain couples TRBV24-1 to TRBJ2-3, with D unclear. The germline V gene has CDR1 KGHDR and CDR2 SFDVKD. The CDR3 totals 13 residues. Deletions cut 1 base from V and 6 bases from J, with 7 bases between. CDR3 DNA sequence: TGTGCCACCAGTGATTTCAGGACGGATACGCAGTATTTT. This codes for CATSDFRTDTQYF.